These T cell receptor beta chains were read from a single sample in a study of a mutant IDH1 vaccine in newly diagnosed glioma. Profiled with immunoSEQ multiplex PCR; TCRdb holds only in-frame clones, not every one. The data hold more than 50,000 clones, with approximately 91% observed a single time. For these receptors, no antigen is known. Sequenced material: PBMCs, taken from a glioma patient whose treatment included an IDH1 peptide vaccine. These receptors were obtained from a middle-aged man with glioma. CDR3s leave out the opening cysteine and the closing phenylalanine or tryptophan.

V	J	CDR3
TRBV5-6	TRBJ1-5	ASSLARNQPQH
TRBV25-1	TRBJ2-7	ASSERSGPPYEQY
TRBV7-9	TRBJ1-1	ASSLGVWNTEAF
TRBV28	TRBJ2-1	ASSEEFSYNEQF
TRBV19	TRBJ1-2	ASSGNYGYT
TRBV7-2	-	ASSFQGGTPYEQY
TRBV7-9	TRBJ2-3	ASSRAGSTDTQY
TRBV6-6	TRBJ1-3	ASSRGSSGNTIY
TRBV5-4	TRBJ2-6	ASSGIFSSGANVLT
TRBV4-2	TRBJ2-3	ASSQEAAGVGTDTQY
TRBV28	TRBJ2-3	ASSSNGRTMDWY
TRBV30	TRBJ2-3	AWSKGLAGQRGDTQY
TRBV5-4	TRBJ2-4	ASSLGGAIKNIQY
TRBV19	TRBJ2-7	ASSIPGAYEQY
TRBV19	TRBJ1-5	ASSIGPQGAWQPQH
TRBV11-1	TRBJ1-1	ASSRDLVATEAF
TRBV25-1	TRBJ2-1	ASSELVGQGPYEQF
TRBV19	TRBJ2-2	ASSMNPRTRGLDAGELF
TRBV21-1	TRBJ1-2	ASTANYGYT
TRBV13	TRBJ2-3	ASSQVAWDRGFTDTQY
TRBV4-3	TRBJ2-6	ASSQGLAVSSGANVLT
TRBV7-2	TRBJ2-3	ASSLRPDPFSTDTQY
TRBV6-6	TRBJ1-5	ASSYSYRDANQPQH
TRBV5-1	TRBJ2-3	ASSLTTNSPPDTQY
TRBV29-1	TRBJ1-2	SVGQGIDYGYT
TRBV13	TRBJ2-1	ASSHAGGLSNEQF
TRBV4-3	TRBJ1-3	ASSQDLSRGPNLSGNTIY
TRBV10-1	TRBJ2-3	ASSESGRGAPV
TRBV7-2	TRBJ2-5	ASSLASRETQY
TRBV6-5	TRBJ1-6	ASSYRGYNSPLH